This is a list of T cell receptor beta chains from one sample in a study of shared clonotypes between healthy human individuals. This table comes from immunoSEQ multiplex PCR, and its TCRdb copy is limited to in-frame clones, with some not included. The sample contains more than 900,000 clones, 78% of which appear only once. What was sequenced was memory CD4+ T cells from PBMCs. These receptors originate from a man aged 18 to 30 in good health. Some clones in this sample may be carry-over from other donors' samples. Each CDR3 is given with its conserved first and last residue. The D gene is left open where the match is weak. Clone size, where shown, is once, few, many, or a class for clones that have expanded.

clone_size | j_call | d_call | v_call | cdr3_aa | cdr3_nt
- | TRBJ2-3 | TRBD1 | TRBV25-1 | CASSTGGSTDTQYF | TGTGCCAGCAGTACAGGGGGCAGCACAGATACGCAGTATTTT
- | TRBJ2-3 | - | TRBV7-9 | CASSFQGADTQYF | TGTGCCAGCAGCTTTCAGGGTGCAGATACGCAGTATTTT
- | TRBJ2-2 | - | TRBV30 | CACDTGELFF | TGTGCCTGTGACACCGGGGAGCTGTTTTTT
- | TRBJ2-1 | TRBD2 | TRBV10-3 | CAISLAGDNEQFF | TGTGCCATCAGCCTAGCGGGAGACAATGAGCAGTTCTTC
- | TRBJ1-1 | TRBD1 | TRBV28 | CASSSQGLNTEAFF | TGTGCCAGCAGTTCACAGGGGCTGAACACTGAAGCTTTCTTT
- | TRBJ1-5 | - | TRBV27 | CASSLSQGWQPQHF | TGTGCCAGCAGTTTATCCCAGGGATGGCAGCCCCAGCATTTT
- | TRBJ2-7 | TRBD2 | TRBV30 | CAWSALRRASGSSYEQYF | TGTGCCTGGAGTGCCCTCCGGAGGGCTAGCGGGTCCTCCTACGAGCAGTACTTC
- | TRBJ2-4 | TRBD1 | TRBV29-1 | CSVEGTGWNIQYF | TGCAGCGTTGAAGGGACAGGTTGGAACATTCAGTACTTC
- | TRBJ1-2 | TRBD1 | TRBV2 | CASSVRGLGGYTF | TGTGCCAGCAGTGTGAGGGGGCTGGGTGGCTACACCTTC
- | TRBJ2-2 | TRBD2 | TRBV18 | CASSPQGLAGAVGELFF | TGTGCCAGCTCACCTCAGGGACTAGCGGGAGCCGTCGGGGAGCTGTTTTTT
- | TRBJ2-1 | - | TRBV7-2 | CASSSDSNSYNEQFF | TGTGCCAGCAGCTCGGACAGTAACTCCTACAATGAGCAGTTCTTC
- | TRBJ2-1 | TRBD2 | TRBV10-3 | CAISPGTSGSVSYNEQFF | TGTGCCATTAGTCCCGGGACTAGCGGGAGTGTATCCTACAATGAGCAGTTCTTC
- | TRBJ1-2 | - | TRBV5-6 | CASSLGPLAVYGYTF | TGTGCCAGCAGCTTGGGACCTTTAGCTGTCTATGGCTACACCTTC
once | TRBJ2-7 | - | TRBV11-3 | CASSLRSGSYEQYF | TGTGCCAGCAGCTTAAGGTCTGGCTCCTACGAGCAGTACTTC
- | TRBJ2-7 | TRBD1 | TRBV9 | CASSLRTGEAEQYF | TGTGCCAGCAGCCTGCGGACAGGGGAGGCCGAGCAGTACTTC
- | TRBJ2-7 | TRBD2 | TRBV9 | CASSIGLAGGRSEQYF | TGTGCCAGCAGCATCGGACTAGCGGGAGGGAGAAGCGAGCAGTACTTC
once | TRBJ2-7 | TRBD1 | TRBV4-1 | CASSQERGGHPYEQYF | TGCGCCAGCAGCCAAGAGCGAGGGGGCCACCCCTACGAGCAGTACTTC